Below are 19 T cell receptor beta chains sequenced from a single sample in a study of blood T cell repertoires in COVID-19. TCRdb's copy holds only in-frame clones and misses some; the assay was immunoSEQ multiplex PCR. The sample contains 88,000 or so clones, roughly 85% of which appear only once. The sample was peripheral blood. These receptors were collected from a man in his fifties or sixties with acute or convalescent COVID-19.

DNA of the CDR3: TGTGCCAGCAGTTACTCTGCCGGGGAAGCTTTCTTT. Translated, it gives CASSYSAGEAFF. The chain couples TRBV6-5 to TRBJ1-1; D is undetermined. Germline V gene lookup returns CDR1 MNHEY and CDR2 SVGAGI. Trimming pared 0 bases from V and 8 bases from J, leaving 7 bases between. This CDR3 contains 12 residues.

The chain is built from TRBV6-5 and TRBJ2-1, with 7 positions matching TRBD2. J was trimmed by 8 bases and V by 8 bases; bases with no gene match: 9. This CDR3 is built from 13 residues. CDR1 MNHEY and CDR2 SVGAGI come from the germline V gene. The CDR3 region has the DNA TGTGCCAGCTTTCCGGGAGGAAGAGATGAGCAGTTCTTC. It translates to CASFPGGRDEQFF.

The chain uses TRBV7-9 and TRBJ2-1; D might be TRBD2 (6 bases). Germline CDR1 and CDR2: SEHNR and FQNEAQ (reference sequence). The V gene lost 0 bases and the J gene lost 4 bases, with 10 bases spanning the gap. This CDR3 region has 15 residues. The CDR3 reads CASSLAGLLYNEQFF. The DNA for the CDR3 is TGTGCCAGCAGCTTAGCGGGACTCCTTTACAATGAGCAGTTCTTC.

Only a few counts were recorded for this clone. CDR3 residues: CASSLHTSSFYGYTF. As DNA, the CDR3 is TGCGCCAGCAGCTTGCACACCTCCAGTTTCTATGGCTACACCTTC. The chain joins TRBV5-1 to TRBJ1-2, with D hard to call. Between the trimmed V and J ends, which lost 1 base and 4 bases, there was a span of 14 bases. CDR1 SGHRS and CDR2 YFSETQ come from the germline V gene. This CDR3 has 15 amino acids.

This chain joins TRBV7-2 and TRBJ1-5, with TRBD1 as a possible D gene (5 bases). Per the germline V gene, CDR1 is SGHTA and CDR2 is FQGNSA. Trimming took off 1 base at V and 2 bases at J, with 12 bases between the two ends. This CDR3 comprises 16 residues. The CDR3 DNA reads TGTGCCAGCAGCTTAGGCGGGGGGTATGGCAATCAGCCCCAGCATTTT. Amino acids: CASSLGGGYGNQPQHF.

V and J are TRBV19 and TRBJ1-3, with unresolved D. V dropped 6 bases and J dropped 0 bases, with 12 bases sitting between them. Germline V gene lookup returns CDR1 LNHDA and CDR2 SQIVND (reference sequence). This CDR3 has 15 residues. CDR3: CASSKDLRSGNTIYF. CDR3 coding DNA: TGTGCCAGTAGCAAGGACTTGCGCTCTGGAAACACCATATATTTT. Full variable domain (missing parts from reference TRBV19 and TRBJ1-3): DGGITQSPKYLFRKEGQNVTLSCEQNLNHDAMYWYRQDPGQGLRLIYYSQIVNDFQKGDIAEGYSVSREKKESFPLTVTSAQKNPTAFYLCASSKDLRSGNTIYFGEGSWLTVV.

The rearrangement joins TRBV30 to TRBJ2-7; 9 nucleotides line up with TRBD1. Trimming removed 3 bases from V and 4 bases from J; junction bases left unmatched: 13. Per germline, CDR1 GTSNPN and CDR2 SVGIG (reference sequence). This CDR3 contains 16 residues. DNA for the CDR3: TGTGCCTGGAGACCTAGGGGGACAGGGAGTTTTTACGAGCAGTACTTC. It translates to CAWRPRGTGSFYEQYF.

This sequence joins TRBV6-1 and TRBJ2-1, with TRBD2 matching 9 bases. This CDR3 region has 15 residues. Germline V gene data show CDR1 as MNHNS and CDR2 as SASEGT. V shed 2 bases, J shed 6 bases, and the junction held 5 bases outside the gene matches. The CDR3 is CASSEMASGTNEQFF. The CDR3 bases are TGTGCCAGCAGTGAAATGGCTAGCGGGACCAATGAGCAGTTCTTC.

This chain uses TRBV6-5 with TRBJ2-2; no definite D call. Trimming took 4 bases from V and 6 from J, leaving 12 bases between them. Germline V gives CDR1 MNHEY, CDR2 SVGAGI. CDR3 length equals 14 residues. The CDR3 sequence is CASSSPPHAGELFF. DNA of the CDR3: TGTGCCAGCAGTTCCCCCCCACACGCCGGGGAGCTGTTTTTT.

A few counts support this clone. The rearrangement links TRBV30 to TRBJ2-2, with 9 bases identical to TRBD1. The trim removed 4 bases at V and 6 bases at J, leaving 3 bases unmatched. This CDR3 has 13 residues. The germline CDR1 and CDR2 sequences are GTSNPN and SVGIG (reference sequence). In DNA, the CDR3 is TGTGCCTGGACTGACAGGGGGGCCGGGGAGCTGTTTTTT. It encodes CAWTDRGAGELFF. The full variable domain, rest sourced from reference TRBV30 and TRBJ2-2, is SQTIHQWPATLVQPVGSPLSLECTVEGTSNPNLYWYRQAAGRGLQLLFYSVGIGQISSEVPQNLSASRPQDRQFILSSKKLLLSDSGFYLCAWTDRGAGELFFGEGSRLTVL.

CDR3 nucleotides: TGTGCCAGCAGCTCCCGTTCCGAGCAGTTCTTC. Encoded protein: CASSSRSEQFF. The gene calls are TRBV7-9 and TRBJ2-1; D not resolved. The CDR3 consists of 11 residues. Per the germline V gene, CDR1 is SEHNR and CDR2 is FQNEAQ (reference sequence). V lost 4 bases and J lost 10, with 8 bases in between.

This clone was counted ten times or more. This CDR3 reads CASSLSYRNYGYTF. In DNA, the CDR3 is TGTGCCAGCAGTTTATCTTACAGAAACTATGGCTACACCTTC. This rearrangement joins TRBV27 to TRBJ1-2; no reliable D call. V lost 0 bases to trimming and J lost 2 bases, with 7 bases between them. The CDR3 runs to 14 residues. From germline, CDR1 is MNHEY and CDR2 SMNVEV (reference sequence).

The V gene is TRBV6-2 or TRBV6-3, the J gene TRBJ2-3, with 8 positions matching TRBD2. Germline V CDR1 and CDR2: MNHEY, SVGEGT. With 3 bases clipped from V and 2 bases from J, the junction kept 13 bases outside the gene matches. This CDR3 is 18 amino acids long. CDR3 sequence: CASSYRRVAGGDTDTQYF. CDR3 DNA sequence: TGTGCCAGCAGTTATAGAAGGGTCGCGGGGGGAGACACAGATACGCAGTATTTT.

The CDR3 nucleotides read TGTGCCAGCAGTACCGGGACAGGGATGTATACGCAGTATTTT. It encodes CASSTGTGMYTQYF. The J gene is TRBJ2-3, the V gene TRBV7-2; 9 positions match TRBD1. The CDR3 consists of 14 residues. J was trimmed by 7 bases and V by 6 bases; bases with no gene match: 8. Germline CDR1 and CDR2: SGHTA and FQGNSA.

V usage is TRBV3-1 (or the pseudogene TRBV3-2) and J usage is TRBJ2-1, with 13 nucleotides matching TRBD2. The CDR3 loop spans 16 amino acids. The V segment lost 4 bases and the J segment 8 bases; nucleotides outside the gene matches: 8. Germline CDR1 LGHDT, CDR2 YNNKEL (reference sequence). This CDR3 is CASSPPGLAGIDEQFF. The CDR3 nucleotides are TGTGCCAGCAGCCCACCGGGACTAGCGGGGATTGATGAGCAGTTCTTC.

This clone was detected only once. CDR3 in DNA: TGTGCCACCAGACGGCACACTCGCTCGGGGAATGAAAAACTGTTTTTT. Its translation: CATRRHTRSGNEKLFF. The chain couples TRBV24-1 to TRBJ1-4, with D unclear. The CDR3 length is 16 residues. The germline V gene encodes CDR1 KGHDR and CDR2 SFDVKD. The ends were cut back, 7 bases at V and 5 bases at J, with 19 bases in the middle.

The rearrangement links TRBV6-5 to TRBJ2-3; TRBD2 agrees at 7 bases. Looked up from germline, CDR1 is MNHEY and CDR2 is SVGAGI. The length of the CDR3 is 12 residues. V shed 8 bases and J 4 bases; nucleotides not matched to a gene: 3. The CDR3 loop is CASGLVSDTQYF. CDR3 nucleotides: TGTGCCAGCGGACTAGTTTCAGATACGCAGTATTTT.

This chain joins TRBV10-3 and TRBJ1-5; 8 bases are a match to TRBD1. V lost 5 bases and J lost 5; bases outside the gene matches: 5. CDR3 size: 14 residues. CDR1 ENHRY and CDR2 SYGVKD come from the germline V gene. In DNA, the CDR3 is TGTGCCATCAGTCCCGGGACAGGAGATCAGCCCCAGCATTTT. Its protein is CAISPGTGDQPQHF.

This clone was observed once. The chain uses TRBV10-1 and TRBJ2-7; a possible D gene is TRBD2 (5 bases). The CDR3 runs to 14 residues. Between the trimmed V and J ends, which lost 7 bases and 0 bases, there was a span of 13 bases. Looked up from germline, CDR1 is WNHNN and CDR2 is SYGVQD (reference sequence). DNA for the CDR3: TGCGCCAGCACGGCACGAGCGGTCTCCTACGAGCAGTACTTC. Its translation is CASTARAVSYEQYF.